These T cell receptor beta chains were read from a single sample in a study of cytomegalovirus exposure and HLA in healthy donors. Data came from immunoSEQ multiplex PCR; TCRdb stores just in-frame clones and leaves some out. The profile shows 250,000 to 350,000 clones, around 86% of them singletons. The sequencing sample was made of PBMCs. Source of these receptors: a woman aged 18-29 years in good health and CMV-seronegative. CDR3s include the opening cysteine and the closing phenylalanine or tryptophan. A D gene is named only where the DNA matches it firmly. Size tells how often a clone was seen (once, few, many) or the class of an expanded clone, and some rows leave it out.

D gene: TRBD2; clone size: -; J gene: TRBJ2-1; V gene: TRBV4-3; CDR3 protein: CASSQESSGTYNEQFF; CDR3 DNA: TGCGCCAGCAGCCAAGAATCTAGCGGGACTTACAATGAGCAGTTCTTC
D gene: -; clone size: once; J gene: TRBJ1-2; V gene: TRBV6-1; CDR3 protein: CASSETDYGYTF; CDR3 DNA: TGTGCCAGCAGTGAAACAGACTATGGCTACACCTTC
D gene: -; clone size: -; J gene: TRBJ2-5; V gene: TRBV18; CDR3 protein: CASSPPFDTGETQYF; CDR3 DNA: TGTGCCAGCTCACCACCGTTTGATACAGGGGAGACCCAGTACTTC
D gene: -; clone size: -; J gene: TRBJ2-1; V gene: TRBV25-1; CDR3 protein: CASTPPEGLYNEQFF; CDR3 DNA: TGTGCCAGCACCCCCCCGGAGGGACTTTACAATGAGCAGTTCTTC
D gene: TRBD2; clone size: -; J gene: TRBJ2-1; V gene: TRBV29-1; CDR3 protein: CSVEGVREWSYNEQFF; CDR3 DNA: TGCAGCGTTGAAGGGGTGCGGGAGTGGTCCTACAATGAGCAGTTCTTC
D gene: TRBD1; clone size: -; J gene: TRBJ2-7; V gene: TRBV7-9; CDR3 protein: CASSLEGTGRTYEQYF; CDR3 DNA: TGTGCCAGCAGCTTAGAGGGGACAGGGAGAACCTACGAGCAGTACTTC
D gene: TRBD2; clone size: once; J gene: TRBJ2-1; V gene: TRBV7-6; CDR3 protein: CASGNGVAGNEQFF; CDR3 DNA: TGTGCCAGCGGGAACGGAGTAGCGGGCAATGAGCAGTTCTTC
D gene: -; clone size: few; J gene: TRBJ2-1; V gene: TRBV14; CDR3 protein: CASSHLGQGQFF; CDR3 DNA: TGTGCCAGCAGCCATCTCGGCCAGGGGCAGTTCTTC
D gene: TRBD2; clone size: -; J gene: TRBJ2-3; V gene: TRBV7-9; CDR3 protein: CASSLNGGSSDTQYF; CDR3 DNA: TGTGCCAGCAGCTTAAATGGCGGGAGCTCAGATACGCAGTATTTT
D gene: -; clone size: -; J gene: TRBJ2-2; V gene: TRBV19; CDR3 protein: CASSILSTGELFF; CDR3 DNA: TGTGCCAGTAGTATTCTGTCCACCGGGGAGCTGTTTTTT
D gene: -; clone size: -; J gene: TRBJ2-7; V gene: TRBV4-2; CDR3 protein: CASSQEEWRGYEQYF; CDR3 DNA: TGTGCCAGCAGCCAAGAGGAGTGGAGGGGCTACGAGCAGTACTTC
D gene: TRBD2; clone size: -; J gene: TRBJ2-3; V gene: TRBV28; CDR3 protein: CASPPGKVAGVISTDTQYF; CDR3 DNA: TGTGCCAGCCCGCCGGGGAAGGTAGCGGGAGTGATTAGCACAGATACGCAGTATTTT
D gene: -; clone size: -; J gene: TRBJ1-5; V gene: TRBV19; CDR3 protein: CASTLMYGDRNQPQHF; CDR3 DNA: TGTGCCAGTACCCTGATGTACGGGGATCGGAATCAGCCCCAGCATTTT
D gene: -; clone size: -; J gene: TRBJ2-4; V gene: TRBV28; CDR3 protein: CASSPARAEAKNIQYF; CDR3 DNA: TGTGCCAGCAGTCCCGCCCGCGCGGAGGCCAAAAACATTCAGTACTTC
D gene: -; clone size: -; J gene: TRBJ2-2; V gene: TRBV27; CDR3 protein: CASSHAGPGVELFF; CDR3 DNA: TGTGCCAGCAGTCACGCGGGGCCCGGCGTGGAGCTGTTTTTT
D gene: -; clone size: once; J gene: TRBJ2-7; V gene: TRBV18; CDR3 protein: CASSPAGVSSYEQYF; CDR3 DNA: TGTGCCAGCTCACCAGCCGGGGTTAGTTCCTACGAGCAGTACTTC
D gene: TRBD2; clone size: few; J gene: TRBJ2-5; V gene: TRBV11-2; CDR3 protein: CASSLEGTRRTQYF; CDR3 DNA: TGTGCCAGCAGCTTAGAGGGGACTAGACGGACCCAGTACTTC
D gene: TRBD1; clone size: -; J gene: TRBJ1-1; V gene: TRBV6-6; CDR3 protein: CASSPGQGSTEAFF; CDR3 DNA: TGTGCCAGCAGCCCGGGACAGGGTAGCACTGAAGCTTTCTTT
D gene: TRBD2; clone size: -; J gene: TRBJ2-5; V gene: TRBV4-2; CDR3 protein: CASSQGGGAQETQYF; CDR3 DNA: TGTGCCAGCAGCCAGGGCGGGGGGGCCCAAGAGACCCAGTACTTC
D gene: TRBD2; clone size: -; J gene: TRBJ2-7; V gene: TRBV28; CDR3 protein: CASSLYRGAYEQYF; CDR3 DNA: TGTGCCAGCAGTTTATACCGGGGGGCCTACGAGCAGTACTTC
D gene: TRBD1; clone size: -; J gene: TRBJ2-7; V gene: TRBV7-9; CDR3 protein: CASSSPGTGTYEQYF; CDR3 DNA: TGTGCCAGCAGCTCCCCCGGGACAGGGACCTACGAGCAGTACTTC
D gene: TRBD2; clone size: few; J gene: TRBJ2-3; V gene: TRBV27; CDR3 protein: CASSPAGGPSRTQYF; CDR3 DNA: TGTGCCAGCAGTCCAGCGGGAGGGCCCTCCCGTACGCAGTATTTT
D gene: TRBD2; clone size: -; J gene: TRBJ2-1; V gene: TRBV7-3; CDR3 protein: CASSLMPTGTSGVNEQFF; CDR3 DNA: TGTGCCAGCAGCTTAATGCCTACCGGGACTAGCGGGGTAAATGAGCAGTTCTTC
D gene: -; clone size: -; J gene: TRBJ1-5; V gene: TRBV28; CDR3 protein: CASIRGGASNQPQHF; CDR3 DNA: TGTGCCAGCATTCGGGGGGGGGCAAGCAATCAGCCCCAGCATTTT
D gene: -; clone size: once; J gene: TRBJ2-3; V gene: TRBV7-3; CDR3 protein: CASSLSSGSPADTQYF; CDR3 DNA: TGTGCCAGCAGCTTAAGTTCGGGGTCCCCCGCAGATACGCAGTATTTT
D gene: -; clone size: -; J gene: TRBJ1-5; V gene: TRBV6-5; CDR3 protein: CASSYTGSSNQPQHF; CDR3 DNA: TGTGCCAGCAGTTACACGGGGTCCAGCAATCAGCCCCAGCATTTT
D gene: TRBD1; clone size: once; J gene: TRBJ1-2; V gene: TRBV20-1; CDR3 protein: CSASTGNGYTF; CDR3 DNA: TGCAGTGCTTCGACAGGGAATGGCTACACCTTC
D gene: -; clone size: once; J gene: TRBJ1-2; V gene: TRBV27; CDR3 protein: CASSLSGSGNYGYTF; CDR3 DNA: TGTGCCAGCAGTTTATCGGGGTCGGGGAACTATGGCTACACCTTC
D gene: TRBD2; clone size: -; J gene: TRBJ2-7; V gene: TRBV28; CDR3 protein: CASSFASGSSYEQYF; CDR3 DNA: TGTGCCAGCAGTTTTGCTAGCGGGAGCTCCTACGAGCAGTACTTC
D gene: TRBD1; clone size: -; J gene: TRBJ2-7; V gene: TRBV11-2; CDR3 protein: CASSLRYRDSSYEQYF; CDR3 DNA: TGTGCCAGCAGCCTTAGATACCGGGACAGTTCCTACGAGCAGTACTTC
D gene: -; clone size: -; J gene: TRBJ2-3; V gene: TRBV30; CDR3 protein: CAWNLGGSTDTQYF; CDR3 DNA: TGTGCCTGGAATCTGGGCGGGAGCACAGATACGCAGTATTTT
D gene: -; clone size: -; J gene: TRBJ2-2; V gene: TRBV4-2; CDR3 protein: CASSQDARTNTGELFF; CDR3 DNA: TGTGCCAGCAGCCAAGATGCGCGCACGAACACCGGGGAGCTGTTTTTT
D gene: TRBD2; clone size: -; J gene: TRBJ2-2; V gene: TRBV28; CDR3 protein: CASSLFSGRGGELFF; CDR3 DNA: TGTGCCAGCAGTTTGTTTAGCGGGAGAGGCGGGGAGCTGTTTTTT
D gene: -; clone size: -; J gene: TRBJ1-2; V gene: TRBV29-1; CDR3 protein: CSVKNTEGANYGYTF; CDR3 DNA: TGCAGCGTAAAGAATACAGAGGGGGCTAACTATGGCTACACCTTC
D gene: TRBD2; clone size: -; J gene: TRBJ2-3; V gene: TRBV5-1; CDR3 protein: CASSPGTSGIRSTDTQYF; CDR3 DNA: TGCGCCAGCAGCCCCGGGACTAGCGGTATCCGGAGCACAGATACGCAGTATTTT
D gene: -; clone size: -; J gene: TRBJ2-1; V gene: TRBV5-5; CDR3 protein: CASSLEGGLYNEQFF; CDR3 DNA: TGTGCCAGCAGCTTGGAAGGGGGTCTATACAATGAGCAGTTCTTC
D gene: -; clone size: -; J gene: TRBJ2-1; V gene: TRBV30; CDR3 protein: CAWSRDGGGYNEQFF; CDR3 DNA: TGTGCCTGGAGTCGGGACGGTGGGGGGTACAATGAGCAGTTCTTC